This T cell receptor beta chain was identified in a study of regulatory T cells in long-lasting Graves disease. Study context: Freshly diagnosed Graves' patients had used antithyroid drugs for under 3 months.

Ten or more counts support this clonotype. Arm-PCR of CDR3 regions with iRepertoire HTBI primers generated TCR beta libraries. TCRdb re-analysed the multiplex PCR reads in MiXCR, keeping a single row per CDR3 protein. The sample shows a few hundred thousand distinct CDR3 sequences, 15% to 20% of them seen only once. As for time point: newly diagnosed GD, antithyroid drugs for less than 3 months. PBMCs provided the RNA from which the TCR library was made. These same data were also listed under a study on T cells in Graves' hyperthyroidism and ophthalmopathy. That source reports: Orbital computed tomography, thyroid ultrasound, serum thyroxine and TRAb, and clinical symptoms together informed the diagnoses. The HTBI primer set was used in a first-round RT-PCR of the TCR CDR3.

The sequence was obtained from a young woman with Graves disease. The sequenced sample was peripheral blood mononuclear cells (PBMCs), obtained at new diagnosis, from a patient treated with antithyroid drugs.

CDR3 region: CASSPGHWNTEAFF. The CDR3 coding sequence is TGTGCCAGTAGCCCGGGACACTGGAACACTGAAGCTTTCTTT. V gene TRBV19 combines with J gene TRBJ1-1, with D maybe TRBD1 (6 bases). V lost 6 bases to trimming and J lost 1 base, with 12 bases between them. This CDR3 comprises 14 residues. The V gene's germline CDR1 is LNHDA and CDR2 SQIVND (reference sequence).